This T cell receptor beta chain was sequenced for a study of OX40 agonist ivuxolimab in advanced cancers. As for the study in general: Participants averaged approximately 60 years of age (range roughly 23 to 85) and were roughly 83% male. Participants could have had prior anti-PD-1, anti-PD-L1 or anti-CTLA-4 therapy, and around 43% had some. Overall study results and limits: Expanded clones tended on average to be more numerous among CD8+ T cells than CD4+. Clonal expansion in partial responders at 0.1-3.0 mg/kg ranked among the lowest.

The method was immunoSEQ multiplex PCR; TCRdb's version includes in-frame clones alone and lacks a portion of them. The sample shows fewer than 65,000 clones, 86% of them seen only once. Between the trimmed V and J ends, which lost 0 bases and 8 bases, there was a span of 15 bases. In germline, CDR1 is SGDLS, CDR2 YYNGEE. This CDR3 has 16 residues. As concerns this clone: Its antigen is unidentified.

This receptor was identified in an adult with an advanced solid tumor such as melanoma, head and neck, liver or kidney cancer. V gene TRBV9 combines with J gene TRBJ1-6; D unresolved. The source was CD4+ or CD8+ T cells sorted from blood, collected in a trial of the OX40 agonist ivuxolimab. For the CDR3, the DNA is TGTGCCAGCAGCGTAGGGGGTCGAGACGGGTATTCACCCCTCCACTTT. It specifies CASSVGGRDGYSPLHF. Drawing the rest from reference TRBV9 and TRBJ1-6, the complete variable domain is DSGVTQTPKHLITATGQRVTLRCSPRSGDLSVYWYQQSLDQGLQFLIQYYNGEERAKGNILERFSAQQFPDLHSELNLSSLELGDSALYFCASSVGGRDGYSPLHFGNGTRLTVT.